The 15 T cell receptor beta chains reported below all come from one sample, sequenced in a study of blood T cell repertoires in COVID-19. Only in-frame clones appear in the TCRdb table, and some are missing; sequencing was by immunoSEQ multiplex PCR. Found here are roughly 200,000 clones, around 83% of them singletons; the top ten hold roughly 7.8%. The source material was peripheral blood. The source is a man in his forties with active or convalescent COVID-19.

V gene TRBV5-1 combines with J gene TRBJ1-1; TRBD1 matches at 11 bases. The ends lost 0 bases at V and 6 bases at J; junction bases unmatched: 4. Germline CDR1 SGHRS, CDR2 YFSETQ. This CDR3 comprises 15 residues. CDR3 region: CASSLEGQGASEAFF. CDR3 sequence (DNA): TGCGCCAGCAGCTTGGAAGGACAGGGGGCCTCTGAAGCTTTCTTT.

The chain employs TRBV4-1 and TRBJ1-6; no definite D call. Germline V gene data show CDR1 as MGHRA and CDR2 as YSYEKL. V lost 0 bases and J lost 3, with 9 bases in between. The CDR3 spans 16 residues. The CDR3 coding sequence is TGCGCCAGCAGCCAAGACCGGGTCGGCTATAATTCACCCCTCCACTTT. Protein: CASSQDRVGYNSPLHF.

The CDR3 nucleotides read TGTGCCAGCAGTTTTAGGACAGGGAGCGACGAGCAGTACTTC. Amino acids: CASSFRTGSDEQYF. The gene calls are TRBV6-5 and TRBJ2-7; 8 bases match TRBD1. The CDR3 loop spans 14 amino acids. The V and J ends lost 4 bases and 5 bases, in that order; junction bases with no gene match: 7. Germline V lookup: CDR1 MNHEY, CDR2 SVGAGI.

The chain recombines TRBV2 with TRBJ1-5; TRBD1 matches 7 bases. Germline V gives CDR1 SNHLY, CDR2 FYNNEI. This CDR3 is 15 amino acids long. V shed 6 bases, J shed 3 bases, and the junction held 8 bases outside the gene matches. CDR3 region: CASRADRVSNQPQHF. The DNA of the CDR3 is TGTGCCAGCAGGGCAGACAGGGTGTCCAATCAGCCCCAGCATTTT.

V usage is TRBV28 and J usage is TRBJ1-3, with no clear D. Germline CDR1 and CDR2: MDHEN and SYDVKM. CDR3 length: 14 residues. The V gene lost 7 bases and the J gene lost 4 bases, with 14 bases spanning the gap. The CDR3: CASNSGSNGNTIYF. In DNA form, the CDR3 reads TGTGCCAGCAACTCCGGGAGTAACGGAAACACCATATATTTT.

The V gene is TRBV7-2, the J gene TRBJ1-2; 8 bases are shared with TRBD1. The CDR3 is made up of 15 amino acids. V lost 2 bases and J lost 4; bases outside the gene matches: 6. Germline assignment: CDR1 SGHTA and CDR2 FQGNSA. CDR3 sequence reads: CASSLQGAVVYGYTF. In DNA, the CDR3 is TGTGCCAGCAGCTTACAGGGGGCGGTCGTCTATGGCTACACCTTC.

The chain combines TRBV28 with TRBJ1-1; D perhaps matches TRBD1 (6 bases). The CDR3 consists of 14 residues. Per the germline V gene, CDR1 is MDHEN and CDR2 is SYDVKM. V lost 10 bases and J lost 0, with 15 bases in between. CDR3 loop: CAIERGQLNTEAFF. The CDR3 DNA reads TGTGCCATCGAACGAGGACAGCTGAACACTGAAGCTTTCTTT.

V usage is TRBV7-2 and J usage is TRBJ1-1; the D gene is possibly TRBD1 (6 bases). CDR1 is SGHTA, CDR2 FQGNSA, per germline. The ends were cut back, 5 bases at V and 2 bases at J, with 12 bases in the middle. CDR3 length: 14 residues. The CDR3 coding sequence is TGTGCCAGCAGCCCCTGGACAGCCAACACTGAAGCTTTCTTT. Residues: CASSPWTANTEAFF.

The chain links TRBV21-1 to TRBJ2-7; the D segment call TRBD2 is taken from the table without a DNA check. TRBV21-1 is designated a pseudogene. This CDR3 spans 19 amino acids. The CDR3 is CASREDPYDSSFVDYEQYF. The CDR3 DNA reads TGTGCCAGCAGGGAAGACCCGTATGACTCGAGCTTCGTAGACTACGAGCAGTACTTC.

This rearrangement joins TRBV4-2 to TRBJ1-1; TRBD1 matches 9 bases. Germline trimming cut 4 bases from V and 3 bases from J; bases unmatched to any gene: 3. This CDR3 is built from 14 residues. Germline V CDR1 and CDR2: LGHNA, YNFKEQ. CDR3 in DNA: TGTGCCAGCAGCCCAGGACAGGGGTACACTGAAGCTTTCTTT. Protein sequence: CASSPGQGYTEAFF.

The chain employs TRBV10-1 and TRBJ2-3; 8 positions agree with TRBD1. The J segment lost 5 bases and the V segment lost 2 bases, leaving 6 bases of the junction unmatched. Germline V gene sequence: CDR1 WNHNN, CDR2 SYGVQD (reference sequence). The CDR3 totals 15 residues. CDR3 sequence (DNA): TGCGCCAGCAGTGAGCTCGGCAGGGGGCAAGATACGCAGTATTTT. The encoded protein is CASSELGRGQDTQYF.

This clone showed up just a few times. The CDR3 DNA follows: TGCGCCAGCAGCCAGGAGGACAGGAGGAATAGCAATCAGCCCCAGCATTTT. Translation: CASSQEDRRNSNQPQHF. This chain connects TRBV4-1 to TRBJ1-5; TRBD1 agrees at 7 bases. The CDR3 has 17 residues. CDR1 is MGHRA, CDR2 YSYEKL, per germline. Germline trimming cut 3 bases from V and 0 bases from J; bases unmatched to any gene: 8.

V and J are TRBV6-1 and TRBJ2-7, with TRBD2 as a possible D gene (5 bases). Trimming pared 2 bases from V and 3 bases from J, leaving 17 bases between. Looked up from germline, CDR1 is MNHNS and CDR2 is SASEGT. This CDR3 spans 16 amino acids. The CDR3 reads CASSEWGDRPFYEQYF. The CDR3 DNA is TGTGCCAGCAGTGAATGGGGAGATCGTCCATTCTACGAGCAGTACTTC.

J is TRBJ1-4 and V is TRBV3-1 (or the pseudogene TRBV3-2); a weak D match, TRBD1 (5 bases). V dropped 0 bases and J dropped 7 bases, with 12 bases sitting between them. The CDR3 is 15 amino acids. CDR1 and CDR2 from the germline V gene are LGHDT and YNNKEL (reference sequence). Here the CDR3 reads CASSQEGQGREKLFF. The CDR3 region has the DNA TGTGCCAGCAGCCAAGAAGGGCAGGGTCGTGAAAAACTGTTTTTT.

This clone appeared once. V is TRBV6-6 and J is TRBJ1-2, with D tentatively TRBD1 (6 bases). V dropped 7 bases and J dropped 7 bases, with 13 bases sitting between them. CDR3 length equals 12 residues. Germline CDR1 MNHNY, CDR2 SVGAGI (reference sequence). Here the CDR3 reads CASTQGSFGYTF. CDR3 sequence (DNA): TGTGCCAGCACTCAGGGGAGTTTTGGCTACACCTTC.